What follows are 19 T cell receptor beta chains derived from one specimen sequenced in a study of blood T cell repertoires in COVID-19. Assay used: immunoSEQ multiplex PCR; TCRdb lists only in-frame clones, some missing. The table records approximately 240,000 clones, 70% to 90% of them present only once. The sequenced sample was peripheral blood. These receptors originate from a woman in her thirties who had recovered from COVID-19.

This rearrangement joins TRBV27 to TRBJ2-3; 9 bases match TRBD2. This CDR3 has 16 amino acids. J lost 2 bases, V lost 3 bases, and 6 bases had no gene match. The V gene's germline CDR1 is MNHEY and CDR2 SMNVEV (reference sequence). The CDR3 coding sequence is TGTGCCAGCAGTTTCTCAGCGGGGGGCCCCACAGATACGCAGTATTTT. Its translation: CASSFSAGGPTDTQYF.

The rearrangement joins TRBV9 to TRBJ2-7; D is perhaps TRBD1 (6 bases). V was shortened by 0 bases and J by 6 bases, with 13 bases between the two germline ends. Germline V CDR1 and CDR2: SGDLS, YYNGEE. The CDR3 totals 14 residues. This CDR3 is CASSVAGEHFEQYF. The CDR3, as DNA: TGTGCCAGCAGCGTAGCAGGGGAACACTTCGAGCAGTACTTC.

The genes are TRBV27 and TRBJ2-3; 12 positions match TRBD2. The V gene's germline CDR1 is MNHEY and CDR2 SMNVEV (reference sequence). With V trimmed by 6 bases and J by 1 base, 5 bases remained unmatched. This CDR3 spans 16 amino acids. The CDR3 region has the DNA TGTGCCAGCAGCAAAAGACTAGCGGGGGGCACAGATACGCAGTATTTT. The encoded protein is CASSKRLAGGTDTQYF.

The rearrangement uses TRBV2 and TRBJ2-5; D might be TRBD1 (5 bases). Trimming removed 7 bases at V and 1 base at J, with 10 bases between. The length of the CDR3 is 13 residues. Germline V CDR1 and CDR2: SNHLY, FYNNEI. CDR3 in DNA: TGTGCCAGCAAAGACAGTGGCCAAGAGACCCAGTACTTC. Amino acid sequence: CASKDSGQETQYF.

The sample holds one count of this clone. This chain uses TRBV2 with TRBJ2-2; 8 nucleotides match TRBD1. This CDR3 comprises 17 residues. V was clipped by 1 base and J by 1 base; unmatched bases: 5. CDR1 is SNHLY and CDR2 is FYNNEI in the germline V gene. The CDR3 region has the DNA TGTGCCAGCAGTGAAGTCTCGGGGACAGGGAACACCGGGGAGCTGTTTTTT. Its translation is CASSEVSGTGNTGELFF.

The chain carries TRBV2 and TRBJ2-4; 9 bases align to TRBD2. The germline V gene encodes CDR1 SNHLY and CDR2 FYNNEI. The CDR3 totals 15 residues. J was trimmed by 1 base and V by 6 bases; bases with no gene match: 4. This CDR3 reads CASRVLAGAKNIQYF. The CDR3 coding sequence is TGTGCCAGCAGGGTCCTAGCGGGGGCCAAAAACATTCAGTACTTC.

The genes are TRBV6-5 and TRBJ2-7; TRBD2 agrees at 7 bases. V lost 2 bases, J lost 5 bases, and 9 bases stayed unmatched. The CDR3 is 15 amino acids. CDR1 and CDR2 from the germline V gene are MNHEY and SVGAGI. The CDR3 DNA is TGTGCCAGCAGTTACAATCCAGCGGGAAGGGACGAGCAGTACTTC. Protein: CASSYNPAGRDEQYF.

V usage is TRBV9 and J usage is TRBJ2-3; TRBD2 matches 8 bases. The length of the CDR3 is 18 residues. Unmatched junction bases numbered 14, after V lost 4 bases and J lost 1 base. Germline assignment: CDR1 SGDLS and CDR2 YYNGEE. The CDR3 sequence is CASSPYQRGLDGTDTQYF. CDR3 DNA: TGTGCCAGCAGCCCATACCAGCGGGGGCTAGATGGCACAGATACGCAGTATTTT.

The chain uses TRBV7-2 and TRBJ2-5, with D possibly being TRBD1 (6 bases). Germline V lookup: CDR1 SGHTA, CDR2 FQGNSA. This CDR3 is built from 14 residues. Trimming shortened V by 2 bases and J by 1 base, and 8 bases separated the two germline ends. CDR3 protein: CASSLRGFQETQYF. In nucleotides, the CDR3 is TGTGCCAGCAGCTTAAGGGGGTTCCAAGAGACCCAGTACTTC.

The V call is TRBV7-7, the J call TRBJ2-5; possible D gene TRBD2, 6 bases. V lost 4 bases, J lost 1 base, and 10 bases lay in between. This CDR3 contains 14 residues. CDR1 and CDR2 (germline): SSHAT, FNYEAQ (reference sequence). The CDR3 DNA is TGTGCCAGCAGCTCGCTCGGGGGCCAAGAGACCCAGTACTTC. Amino acid sequence: CASSSLGGQETQYF.

This clone has just one count. J is TRBJ2-7 and V is TRBV5-1; D possibly corresponds to TRBD1 (5 bases). The CDR3 contains 13 residues. V dropped 0 bases and J dropped 2 bases, with 6 bases sitting between them. Germline assignment: CDR1 SGHRS and CDR2 YFSETQ. The CDR3 is CASSLEDTYEQYF. CDR3 sequence (DNA): TGCGCCAGCAGCTTGGAGGACACCTACGAGCAGTACTTC.

The chain links TRBV16 to TRBJ2-7; the match to TRBD1 covers 8 bases. The CDR3 has 15 amino acids. Germline loops: CDR1 KGHSY, CDR2 FQNENV. The ends lost 3 bases at V and 3 bases at J; junction bases unmatched: 7. CDR3 sequence reads: CASSQADRGGYEQYF. The CDR3 coding sequence is TGTGCCAGCAGCCAGGCCGACAGGGGAGGCTACGAGCAGTACTTC.

This chain joins TRBV10-3 and TRBJ2-3; D unresolved. This CDR3 has 13 residues. V was cut by 4 bases and J by 0 bases, with 5 bases left in between. Germline CDR1 reads ENHRY; CDR2 reads SYGVKD. CDR3 nucleotide sequence: TGTGCCATCAGTGTAACTAGCACAGATACGCAGTATTTT. It specifies CAISVTSTDTQYF.

The chain joins TRBV15 to TRBJ2-1; a possible D gene is TRBD1 (5 bases). Trimming took off 2 bases at V and 7 bases at J, with 15 bases between the two ends. The CDR3 is 15 residues long. Germline loops: CDR1 LNHNV, CDR2 YYDKDF (reference sequence). The DNA for the CDR3 is TGTGCCACCAGCAGACCTCCCGAAGGGGAAAATGAGCAGTTCTTC. Translated: CATSRPPEGENEQFF. Together with reference TRBV15 and TRBJ2-1, the CDR3 gives the full variable domain: DAMVIQNPRYQVTQFGKPVTLSCSQTLNHNVMYWYQQKSSQAPKLLFHYYDKDFNNEADTPDNFQSRRPNTSFCFLDIRSPGLGDTAMYLCATSRPPEGENEQFFGPGTRLTVL.

This chain links TRBV5-4 with TRBJ2-5, with 9 bases lining up with TRBD2. With 1 base clipped from V and 6 bases from J, the junction kept 4 bases outside the gene matches. The CDR3 is 14 amino acids. Germline V lookup: CDR1 SGHNT, CDR2 YYREEE (reference sequence). The chain's CDR3 is CASSLLAGGKTQYF. The CDR3 bases are TGTGCCAGCAGCTTGTTGGCGGGGGGGAAGACCCAGTACTTC. Full variable domain (rest looked up from reference TRBV5-4 and TRBJ2-5): ETGVTQSPTHLIKTRGQQVTLRCSSQSGHNTVSWYQQALGQGPQFIFQYYREEENGRGNFPPRFSGLQFPNYSSELNVNALELDDSALYLCASSLLAGGKTQYFGPGTRLLVL.

A few counts support this clone. The V call is TRBV4-1, the J call TRBJ2-1, with TRBD1 as a possible D gene (6 bases). CDR1 is MGHRA, CDR2 YSYEKL, per germline. V lost 5 bases, J lost 3 bases, and 17 bases lay in between. This CDR3 contains 16 residues. The CDR3 DNA reads TGCGCCAGCAGCGGTCGCCGGGACAACTTCTACAATGAGCAGTTCTTC. Translating it yields CASSGRRDNFYNEQFF.

V usage is TRBV7-6 and J usage is TRBJ2-7, with 9 bases fitting TRBD1. Germline V gene lookup returns CDR1 SGHVS and CDR2 FNYEAQ. The CDR3 consists of 16 residues. The V and J ends lost 5 bases and 5 bases, in that order; junction bases with no gene match: 13. The CDR3 loop reads CASSPLGGTGYNEQYF. DNA for the CDR3: TGTGCCAGCAGCCCCCTGGGAGGGACAGGGTACAACGAGCAGTACTTC. Full variable domain (missing parts from reference TRBV7-6 and TRBJ2-7): GAGVSQSPRYKVTKRGQDVALRCDPISGHVSLYWYRQALGQGPEFLTYFNYEAQQDKSGLPNDRFSAERPEGSISTLTIQRTEQRDSAMYRCASSPLGGTGYNEQYFGPGTRLTVT.

V is TRBV29-1 and J is TRBJ1-1; a weak D match, TRBD1 (6 bases). The CDR3 totals 14 residues. The germline V gene has CDR1 SQVTM and CDR2 ANQGSEA. V lost 2 bases and J 7 bases, leaving 17 bases between the germline ends. CDR3 sequence reads: CSVELATGEIEAFF. The CDR3 DNA reads as TGCAGCGTTGAATTGGCGACAGGAGAAATTGAAGCTTTCTTT.

CDR3 nucleotide sequence: TGTGCCAGCAGCGCAGGGACCCTAGGGGGTCAGCCCCAGCATTTT. This gives the protein CASSAGTLGGQPQHF. The rearrangement links TRBV13 to TRBJ1-5; a possible D gene is TRBD1 (6 bases). This CDR3 region has 15 residues. Trimming removed 5 bases at V and 6 bases at J, with 17 bases between. Per germline, CDR1 PRHDT and CDR2 FYEKMQ (reference sequence). The variable domain in full, completed from reference TRBV13 and TRBJ1-5, reads AAGVIQSPRHLIKEKRETATLKCYPIPRHDTVYWYQQGPGQDPQFLISFYEKMQSDKGSIPDRFSAQQFSDYHSELNMSSLELGDSALYFCASSAGTLGGQPQHFGDGTRLSIL.